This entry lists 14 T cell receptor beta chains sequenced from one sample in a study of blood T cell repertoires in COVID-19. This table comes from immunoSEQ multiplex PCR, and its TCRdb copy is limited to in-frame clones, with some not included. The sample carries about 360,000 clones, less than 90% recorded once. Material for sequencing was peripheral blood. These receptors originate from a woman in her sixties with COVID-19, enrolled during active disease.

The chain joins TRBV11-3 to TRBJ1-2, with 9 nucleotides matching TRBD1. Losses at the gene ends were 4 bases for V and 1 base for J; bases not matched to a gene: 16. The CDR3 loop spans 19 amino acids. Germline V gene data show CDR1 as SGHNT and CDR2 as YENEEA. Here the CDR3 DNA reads TGTGCCAGCAGCTCCCGGGACAGGGAACGAAACCGTGATAACTATGGCTACACCTTC. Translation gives CASSSRDRERNRDNYGYTF.

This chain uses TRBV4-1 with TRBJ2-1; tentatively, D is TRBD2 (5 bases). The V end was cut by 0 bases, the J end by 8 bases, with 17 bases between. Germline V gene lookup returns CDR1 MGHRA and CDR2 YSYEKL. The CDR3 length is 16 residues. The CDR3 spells CASSQEVALLPHEQFF. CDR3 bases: TGCGCCAGCAGCCAAGAGGTAGCGCTCCTTCCCCATGAGCAGTTCTTC.

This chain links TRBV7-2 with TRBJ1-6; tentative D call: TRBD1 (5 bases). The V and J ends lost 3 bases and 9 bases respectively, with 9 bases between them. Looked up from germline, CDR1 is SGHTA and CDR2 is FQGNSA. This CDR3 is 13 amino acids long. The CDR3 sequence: CASSFQGGSPLHF. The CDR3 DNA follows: TGTGCCAGCAGCTTTCAGGGCGGTTCACCCCTCCACTTT. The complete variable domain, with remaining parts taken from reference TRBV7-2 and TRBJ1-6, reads GAGVSQSPSNKVTEKGKDVELRCDPISGHTALYWYRQSLGQGLEFLIYFQGNSAPDKSGLPSDRFSAERTGGSVSTLTIQRTQQEDSAVYLCASSFQGGSPLHFGNGTRLTVT.

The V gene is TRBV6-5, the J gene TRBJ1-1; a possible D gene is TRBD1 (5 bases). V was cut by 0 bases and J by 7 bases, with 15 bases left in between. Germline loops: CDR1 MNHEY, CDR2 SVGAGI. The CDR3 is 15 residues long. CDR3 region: CASSYSQGFGGEAFF. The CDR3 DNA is TGTGCCAGCAGTTACTCCCAGGGATTTGGTGGTGAAGCTTTCTTT.

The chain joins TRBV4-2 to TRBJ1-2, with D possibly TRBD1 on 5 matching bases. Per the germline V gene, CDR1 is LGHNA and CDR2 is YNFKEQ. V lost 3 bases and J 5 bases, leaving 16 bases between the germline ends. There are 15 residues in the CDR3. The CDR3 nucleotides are TGTGCCAGCAGCCACAAGATAGACAGCGGGTATGGCTACACCTTC. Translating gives CASSHKIDSGYGYTF.

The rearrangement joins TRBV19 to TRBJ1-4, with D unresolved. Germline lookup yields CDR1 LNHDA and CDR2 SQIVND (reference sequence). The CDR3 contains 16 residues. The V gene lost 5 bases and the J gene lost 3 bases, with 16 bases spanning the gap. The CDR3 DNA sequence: TGTGCCAGTAGTGTCGGAGGGATAGGAGCTAATGAAAAACTGTTTTTT. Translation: CASSVGGIGANEKLFF.

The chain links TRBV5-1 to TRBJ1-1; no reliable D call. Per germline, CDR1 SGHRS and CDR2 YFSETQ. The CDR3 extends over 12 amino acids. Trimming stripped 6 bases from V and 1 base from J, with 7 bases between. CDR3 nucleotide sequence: TGCGCCAGCATTCGGGGGAACACTGAAGCTTTCTTT. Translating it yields CASIRGNTEAFF. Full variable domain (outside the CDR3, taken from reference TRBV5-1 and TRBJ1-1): KAGVTQTPRYLIKTRGQQVTLSCSPISGHRSVSWYQQTPGQGLQFLFEYFSETQRNKGNFPGRFSGRQFSNSRSEMNVSTLELGDSALYLCASIRGNTEAFFGQGTRLTVV.

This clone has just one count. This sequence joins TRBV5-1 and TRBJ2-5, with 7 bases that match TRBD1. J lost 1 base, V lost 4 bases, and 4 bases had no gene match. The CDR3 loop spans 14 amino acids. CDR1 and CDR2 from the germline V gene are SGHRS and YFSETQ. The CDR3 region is CASSRRDSQETQYF. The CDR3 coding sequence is TGCGCCAGCAGCCGAAGGGACAGCCAAGAGACCCAGTACTTC.

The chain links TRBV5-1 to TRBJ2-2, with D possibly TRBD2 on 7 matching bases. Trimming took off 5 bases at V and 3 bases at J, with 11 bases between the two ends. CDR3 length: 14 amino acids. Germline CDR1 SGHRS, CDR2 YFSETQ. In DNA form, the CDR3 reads TGCGCCAGCAGAGGGGGGGCGGACACCGGGGAGCTGTTTTTT. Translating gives CASRGGADTGELFF.

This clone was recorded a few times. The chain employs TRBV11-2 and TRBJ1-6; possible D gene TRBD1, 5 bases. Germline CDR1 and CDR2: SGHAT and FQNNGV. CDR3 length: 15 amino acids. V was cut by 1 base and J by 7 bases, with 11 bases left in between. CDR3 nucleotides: TGTGCCAGCAGCTTAGTGCGGGGGAACAATTCACCCCTCCACTTT. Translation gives CASSLVRGNNSPLHF.

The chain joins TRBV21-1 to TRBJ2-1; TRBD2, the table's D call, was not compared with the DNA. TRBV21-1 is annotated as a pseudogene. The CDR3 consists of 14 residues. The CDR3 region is CASSRTSGGNEQFF. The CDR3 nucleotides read TGTGCCAGCAGCAGGACTAGCGGGGGCAATGAGCAGTTCTTC.

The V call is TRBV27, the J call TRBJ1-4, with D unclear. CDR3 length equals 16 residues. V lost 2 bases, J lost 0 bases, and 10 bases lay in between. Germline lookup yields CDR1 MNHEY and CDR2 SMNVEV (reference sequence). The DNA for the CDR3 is TGTGCCAGCAGTTTAGCGTCGGGATCAACTAATGAAAAACTGTTTTTT. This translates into CASSLASGSTNEKLFF.

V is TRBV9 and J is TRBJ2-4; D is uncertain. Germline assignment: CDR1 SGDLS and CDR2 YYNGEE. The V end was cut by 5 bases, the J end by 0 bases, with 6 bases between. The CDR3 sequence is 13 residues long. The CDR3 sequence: CASSSIAKNIQYF. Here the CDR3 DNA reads TGTGCCAGCAGTTCCATAGCCAAAAACATTCAGTACTTC.

This CDR3 is CASSIGSGSYNEQFF. CDR3 in DNA: TGTGCCAGTAGTATAGGTTCAGGGTCCTACAATGAGCAGTTCTTC. The rearrangement uses TRBV19 and TRBJ2-1, with D perhaps matching TRBD1 (5 bases). CDR1 is LNHDA, CDR2 SQIVND, per germline (reference sequence). This CDR3 comprises 15 residues. The ends were cut back, 1 base at V and 1 base at J, with 8 bases in the middle.